This entry describes one TCR beta chain. After removal of 5 bases from V and 0 bases from J, the junction contained 4 bases not matched to a gene. CDR3 length: 15 residues. Germline V gives CDR1 SGHTA, CDR2 FQGNSA. The record originates from a study of blood T cell repertoires in COVID-19. About the research overall: The United States, Italy and Spain supplied acute and convalescent COVID-19 samples. PBMCs, B-cell-depleted T cells, or T cells provided the cDNA or gDNA that made up the material.

Original analysis: Estimation of nucleated cell counts was performed using reference gene primer amplification. Produced via immunoSEQ multiplex PCR; TCRdb's table is partial and in-frame only. Clone size and the V and J calls come from that table; the DNA yielded D and trimming. The sample comprises 200,000 to 250,000 clones, approximately 82% of which are singletons, and approximately 4% rests with the top ten. What was sequenced was peripheral blood. The sequence was collected from a woman of 80 years or more with acute or convalescent COVID-19. This chain joins TRBV7-2 and TRBJ1-5; TRBD1 matches 7 bases. Written as DNA, the CDR3 is TGTGCCAGCAGCACCACAGGGGATAGCAATCAGCCCCAGCATTTT. Translated, it gives CASSTTGDSNQPQHF.